This T cell receptor beta chain was obtained from a study of blood T cells in healthy people across ages. Study observations and caveats: Percentage of naive T cells showed a strong correlation with TCR beta diversity.

CDR1 MDHEN and CDR2 SYDVKM come from the germline V gene. The CDR3 is 13 residues long. Each donor supplied ten milliliters of peripheral blood. Then a second PCR, running about 7 to 11 cycles, was carried out with a sample-barcoded 5' primer and a J-beta primer mix. The template-switch adaptor was a 5' adaptor with 12 random nucleotides. It tagged each cDNA molecule. Sequencing recovered at least 2.5 million CDR3-containing paired-end reads from each sample. TCRdb recomputed calls from the 5' RACE reads with MiXCR, one row per CDR3 protein. The repertoire has 790,000 or so distinct CDR3 sequences, roughly three fifths of them found once; the top ten carry roughly 24%. As regards this clonotype: Its target is not known.

The clonotype comes from a man aged 40-50 years in good health. The chain has TRBV28 and TRBJ2-1; possibly TRBD1 or TRBD2 for D (7 bases each). The tail of the sequence fits TRBJ2-7 better, so the J call may be wrong. Specimen: blood. The chain's CDR3 is CARPGQREYEQYF. CDR3 nucleotide sequence: TGTGCCAGACCGGGACAGCGGGAATACGAGCAGTACTTC.